The entry below gives a single T cell receptor (beta chain) sequence along with its context. This specimen comes from a study of spatial heterogeneity in lung cancer. All TCR cDNA molecules were individually tagged with a unique molecular identifier. TCRdb reprocessed the 5' RACE reads via MiXCR and lists one record per CDR3 protein. The table has about 44,000 distinct CDR3 sequences, roughly 15% seen once. The time point was: sample taken at primary tumor resection. Unsorted tumor, nontumor lung tissue or cryopreserved PBMC supplied the whole RNA. The CDR3 covers 15 residues. CDR1 is MNHEY, CDR2 SVGAGI, per germline. V lost 1 base, J lost 6 bases, and 9 bases stayed unmatched.

The sequences come from PBMCs, collected at surgery. This rearrangement joins TRBV6-5 to TRBJ2-7; 7 bases match TRBD2. The origin of this receptor is a male donor with early-stage non-small cell lung cancer. The CDR3 loop is CASSYFGREAREQYF. CDR3 nucleotides: TGTGCCAGCAGTTACTTCGGCCGGGAGGCCCGCGAGCAGTACTTC.